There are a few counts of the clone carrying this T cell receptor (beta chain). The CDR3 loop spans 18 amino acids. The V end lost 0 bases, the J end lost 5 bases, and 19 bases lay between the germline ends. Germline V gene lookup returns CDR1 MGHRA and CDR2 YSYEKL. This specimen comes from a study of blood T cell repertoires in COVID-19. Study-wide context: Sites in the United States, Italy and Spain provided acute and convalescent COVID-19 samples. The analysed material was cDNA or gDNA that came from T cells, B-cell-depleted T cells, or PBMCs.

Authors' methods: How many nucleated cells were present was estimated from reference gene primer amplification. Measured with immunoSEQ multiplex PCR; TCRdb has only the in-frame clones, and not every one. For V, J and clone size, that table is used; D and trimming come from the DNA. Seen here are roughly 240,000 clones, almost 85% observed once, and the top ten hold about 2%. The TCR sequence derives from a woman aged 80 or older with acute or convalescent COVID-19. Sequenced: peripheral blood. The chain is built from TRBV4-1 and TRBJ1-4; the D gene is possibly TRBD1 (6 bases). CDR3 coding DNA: TGCGCCAGCAGCCAAGAACGCTGGGATGGGGGCGCGAATGAAAAACTGTTTTTT. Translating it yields CASSQERWDGGANEKLFF.